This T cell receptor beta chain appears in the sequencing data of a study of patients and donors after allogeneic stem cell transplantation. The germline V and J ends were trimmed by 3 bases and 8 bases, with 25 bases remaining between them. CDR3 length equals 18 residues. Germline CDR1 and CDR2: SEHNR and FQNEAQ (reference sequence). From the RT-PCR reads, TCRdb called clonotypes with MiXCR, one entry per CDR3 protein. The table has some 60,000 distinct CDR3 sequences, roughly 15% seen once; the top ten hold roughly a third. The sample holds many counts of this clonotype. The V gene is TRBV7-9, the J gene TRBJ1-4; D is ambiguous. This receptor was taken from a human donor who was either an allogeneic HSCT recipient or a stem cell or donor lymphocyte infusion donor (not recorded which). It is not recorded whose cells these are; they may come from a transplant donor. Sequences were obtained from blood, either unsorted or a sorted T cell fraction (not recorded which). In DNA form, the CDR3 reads TGTGCCAGCAGCTTTCCCCCTGTACCCTTAACCCCTCGGGAAAAACTGTTTTTT. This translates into CASSFPPVPLTPREKLFF.